The sequence of this T cell receptor beta chain was determined in a study of blood T cell repertoires in COVID-19. Clones were read by immunoSEQ multiplex PCR, and TCRdb kept only the in-frame ones, dropping some. The sample gives 250,000 to 400,000 clones, 75% to 90% of which show up once; roughly 2.8% is in the top ten. The clonotype originates from a woman aged 25 to 45 with COVID-19, enrolled during active disease. Sequencing input: peripheral blood.

The CDR3 here is CASSYPGGSYGYTF. CDR3 nucleotide sequence: TGTGCCAGCAGTTACCCTGGGGGGAGCTATGGCTACACCTTC. The rearrangement uses TRBV6-5 and TRBJ1-2, with D perhaps matching TRBD1 (5 bases). V was pared by 2 bases and J by 4 bases, with 11 bases between. The V gene's germline CDR1 is MNHEY and CDR2 SVGAGI. The CDR3 runs to 14 residues.